What follows are 3 T cell receptor beta chains derived from one specimen sequenced in a study of cytomegalovirus exposure and HLA in healthy donors. Vbeta (60) and Jbeta (13) primers were used in the PCR. TCRdb keeps only in-frame clones here, not all; method: immunoSEQ multiplex PCR. The repertoire includes tens of thousands of clones, 55% to 85% of them detected once, and approximately 10% sits in the top ten. What was sequenced was PBMCs. These receptors came from a woman between 40 and 50 years old in good health and CMV-seropositive.

V is TRBV5-4 and J is TRBJ2-5; tentatively, D is TRBD1 (6 bases). The V gene lost 0 bases and the J gene lost 4 bases, with 7 bases spanning the gap. The CDR3 has 13 residues. Germline assignment: CDR1 SGHNT and CDR2 YYREEE (reference sequence). CDR3 DNA: TGTGCCAGCAGCTTGGGCAGGGGAGAGACCCAGTACTTC. Its translation is CASSLGRGETQYF. The variable domain in full, completed from reference TRBV5-4 and TRBJ2-5, reads ETGVTQSPTHLIKTRGQQVTLRCSSQSGHNTVSWYQQALGQGPQFIFQYYREEENGRGNFPPRFSGLQFPNYSSELNVNALELDDSALYLCASSLGRGETQYFGPGTRLLVL.

This clone was detected only a few times. The rearrangement joins TRBV7-9 to TRBJ1-1, with TRBD1 matching over 8 bases. The J segment lost 1 base and the V segment lost 4 bases, leaving 5 bases of the junction unmatched. Germline loops: CDR1 SEHNR, CDR2 FQNEAQ (reference sequence). The CDR3 totals 15 residues. This CDR3 reads CASSSYRGTNTEAFF. DNA for the CDR3: TGTGCCAGCAGCTCGTACAGGGGGACGAACACTGAAGCTTTCTTT. Combining the CDR3 with reference TRBV7-9 and TRBJ1-1 gives the whole variable domain DTGVSQNPRHKITKRGQNVTFRCDPISEHNRLYWYRQTLGQGPEFLTYFQNEAQLEKSRLLSDRFSAERPKGSFSTLEIQRTEQGDSAMYLCASSSYRGTNTEAFFGQGTRLTVV.

V is TRBV4-1 and J is TRBJ2-7; TRBD2 matches 7 bases. Germline loops: CDR1 MGHRA, CDR2 YSYEKL. J gave up 6 bases and V 0 bases, and 11 bases lay outside the gene matches. The CDR3 length is 16 residues. The CDR3 region is CASSQDSSGGASEQYF. CDR3 bases: TGCGCCAGCAGCCAAGATAGTTCGGGAGGAGCCAGCGAGCAGTACTTC.